The entry below gives a single T cell receptor beta chain sequence along with its context. In the authors' workflow: Amplification of reference gene primers provided the estimated nucleated cell counts. Sequencing used immunoSEQ multiplex PCR; TCRdb keeps in-frame clones, though not all of them. That table gives V, J and clone size, and the DNA gave D and trimming. The table includes roughly 140,000 clones, roughly 88% detected once. The data were taken from a study of blood T cell repertoires in COVID-19. Study at large: Samples came from the United States, Italy and Spain, spanning acute and convalescent COVID-19. PBMCs, B-cell-depleted T cells, or T cells were the source of the cDNA or gDNA that made up the material.

CDR1 is SEHNR and CDR2 is FQNEAQ in the germline V gene (reference sequence). The CDR3 is 15 amino acids. Trimming removed 5 bases from V and 0 bases from J, with 10 bases in between. The rearrangement joins TRBV7-9 to TRBJ1-4; D is possibly TRBD1 (5 bases). The sequencing sample was made of peripheral blood. This receptor was obtained from a man between 60 and 75 years old with active or convalescent COVID-19. The CDR3, as DNA: TGTGCCAGCAGCATCCAGGGTGCAACTAATGAAAAACTGTTTTTT. Translation: CASSIQGATNEKLFF.